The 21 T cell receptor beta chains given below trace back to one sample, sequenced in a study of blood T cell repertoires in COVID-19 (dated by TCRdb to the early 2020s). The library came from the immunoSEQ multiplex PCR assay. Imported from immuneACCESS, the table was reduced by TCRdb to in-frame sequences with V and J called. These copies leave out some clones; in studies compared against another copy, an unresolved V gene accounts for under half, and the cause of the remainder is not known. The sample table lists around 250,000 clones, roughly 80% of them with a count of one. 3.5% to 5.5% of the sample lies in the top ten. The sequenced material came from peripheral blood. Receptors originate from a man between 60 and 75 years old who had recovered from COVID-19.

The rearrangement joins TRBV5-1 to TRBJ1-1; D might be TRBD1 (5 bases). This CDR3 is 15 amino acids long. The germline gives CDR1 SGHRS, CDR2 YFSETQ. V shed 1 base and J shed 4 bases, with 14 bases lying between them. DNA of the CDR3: TGCGCCAGCAGCTTGAACTGGGGCGGGGGCACTGAAGCTTTCTTT. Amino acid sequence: CASSLNWGGGTEAFF.

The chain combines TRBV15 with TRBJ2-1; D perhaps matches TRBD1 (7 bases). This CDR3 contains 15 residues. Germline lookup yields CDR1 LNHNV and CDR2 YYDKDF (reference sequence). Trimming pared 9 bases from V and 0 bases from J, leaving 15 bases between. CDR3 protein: CATTRGESSYNEQFF. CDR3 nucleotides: TGTGCCACAACCAGGGGGGAGAGCTCCTACAATGAGCAGTTCTTC.

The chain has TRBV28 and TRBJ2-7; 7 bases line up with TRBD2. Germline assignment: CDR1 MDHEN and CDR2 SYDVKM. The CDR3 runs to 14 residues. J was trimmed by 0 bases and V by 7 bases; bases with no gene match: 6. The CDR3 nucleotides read TGTGCCAGCAAGCAAAGCGGGACCTCCTACGAGCAGTACTTC. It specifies CASKQSGTSYEQYF.

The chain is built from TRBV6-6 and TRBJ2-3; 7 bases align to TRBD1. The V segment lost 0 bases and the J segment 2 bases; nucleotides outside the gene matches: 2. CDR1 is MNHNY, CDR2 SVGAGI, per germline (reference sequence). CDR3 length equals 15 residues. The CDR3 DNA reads TGTGCCAGCAGTTACTCGGGACAGCTCACAGATACGCAGTATTTT. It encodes CASSYSGQLTDTQYF.

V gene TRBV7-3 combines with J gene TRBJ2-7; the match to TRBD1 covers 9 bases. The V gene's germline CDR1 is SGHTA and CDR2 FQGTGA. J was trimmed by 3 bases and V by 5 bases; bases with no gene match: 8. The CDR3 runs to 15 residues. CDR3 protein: CASSPGQGRGYEQYF. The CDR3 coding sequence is TGTGCCAGCAGCCCCGGACAGGGGAGGGGCTACGAGCAGTACTTC.

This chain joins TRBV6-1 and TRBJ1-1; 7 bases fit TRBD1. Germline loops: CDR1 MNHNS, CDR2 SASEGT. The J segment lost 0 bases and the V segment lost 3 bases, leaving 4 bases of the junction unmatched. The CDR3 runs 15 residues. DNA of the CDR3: TGTGCCAGCAGTGACCTGGGACAGATGAACACTGAAGCTTTCTTT. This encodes CASSDLGQMNTEAFF.

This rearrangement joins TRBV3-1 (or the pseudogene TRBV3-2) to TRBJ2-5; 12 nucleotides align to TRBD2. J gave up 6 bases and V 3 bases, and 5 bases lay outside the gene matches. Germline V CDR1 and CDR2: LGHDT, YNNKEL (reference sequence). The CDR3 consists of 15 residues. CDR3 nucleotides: TGTGCCAGCAGCCATCTAGCGGGGGGGCCGAAGACCCAGTACTTC. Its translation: CASSHLAGGPKTQYF.

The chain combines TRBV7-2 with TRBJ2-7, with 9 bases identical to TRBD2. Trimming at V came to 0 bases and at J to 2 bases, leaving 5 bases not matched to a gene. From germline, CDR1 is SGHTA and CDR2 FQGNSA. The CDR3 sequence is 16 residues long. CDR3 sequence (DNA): TGTGCCAGCAGCTTAGCCCTAGCGGGGCGTACCTACGAGCAGTACTTC. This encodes CASSLALAGRTYEQYF. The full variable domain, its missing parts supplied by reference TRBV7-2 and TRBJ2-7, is GAGVSQSPSNKVTEKGKDVELRCDPISGHTALYWYRQSLGQGLEFLIYFQGNSAPDKSGLPSDRFSAERTGGSVSTLTIQRTQQEDSAVYLCASSLALAGRTYEQYFGPGTRLTVT.

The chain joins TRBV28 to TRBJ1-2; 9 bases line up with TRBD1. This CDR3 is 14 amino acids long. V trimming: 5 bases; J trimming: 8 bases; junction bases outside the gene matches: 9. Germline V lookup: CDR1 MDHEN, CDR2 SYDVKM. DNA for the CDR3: TGTGCCAGCAGTCGACACACAGGGGGCTACGGCTACACCTTC. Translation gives CASSRHTGGYGYTF.

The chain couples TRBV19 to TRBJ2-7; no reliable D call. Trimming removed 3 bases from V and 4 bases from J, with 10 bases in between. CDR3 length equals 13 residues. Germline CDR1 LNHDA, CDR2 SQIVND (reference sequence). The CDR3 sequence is CASSIRIRYEQYF. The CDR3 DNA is TGTGCCAGTAGTATCCGTATTCGGTACGAGCAGTACTTC.

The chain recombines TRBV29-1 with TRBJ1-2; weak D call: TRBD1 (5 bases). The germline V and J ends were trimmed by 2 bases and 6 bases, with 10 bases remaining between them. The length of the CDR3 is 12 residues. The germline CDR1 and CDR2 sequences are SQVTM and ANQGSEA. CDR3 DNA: TGCAGCGTTGAACCGACAGAGGATGGCTACACCTTC. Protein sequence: CSVEPTEDGYTF.

CDR3: CASSSAHRGRLEGEQFF. The CDR3 DNA reads TGCGCCAGCAGCTCCGCCCACAGGGGGCGCTTAGAGGGTGAGCAGTTCTTC. The V call is TRBV5-1, the J call TRBJ2-1; 9 bases map to TRBD1. The CDR3 has 17 residues. The germline CDR1 and CDR2 sequences are SGHRS and YFSETQ. J gave up 9 bases and V 3 bases, and 16 bases lay outside the gene matches.

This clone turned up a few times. The CDR3 nucleotides are TGCGCCAGCAGCCAGGGGGGTAGCAATCAGCCCCAGCATTTT. This translates into CASSQGGSNQPQHF. This chain joins TRBV5-1 and TRBJ1-5; 7 bases align to TRBD1. CDR3 length: 14 residues. The J segment lost 0 bases and the V segment lost 4 bases, leaving 1 base of the junction unmatched. The germline V gene has CDR1 SGHRS and CDR2 YFSETQ.

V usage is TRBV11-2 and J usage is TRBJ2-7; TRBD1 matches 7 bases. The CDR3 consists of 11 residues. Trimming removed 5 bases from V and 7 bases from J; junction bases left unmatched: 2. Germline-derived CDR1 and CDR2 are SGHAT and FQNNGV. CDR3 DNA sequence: TGTGCCAGCAGCCCGGACAGGGAGCAGTACTTC. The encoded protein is CASSPDREQYF. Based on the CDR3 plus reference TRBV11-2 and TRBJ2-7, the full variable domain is EAGVAQSPRYKIIEKRQSVAFWCNPISGHATLYWYQQILGQGPKLLIQFQNNGVVDDSQLPKDRFSAERLKGVDSTLKIQPAKLEDSAVYLCASSPDREQYFGPGTRLTVT.

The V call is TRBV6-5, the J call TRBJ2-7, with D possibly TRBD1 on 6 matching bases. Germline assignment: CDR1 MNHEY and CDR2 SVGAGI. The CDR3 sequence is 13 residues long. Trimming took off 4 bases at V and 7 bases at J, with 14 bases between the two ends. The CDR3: CASSSTGQGEQYF. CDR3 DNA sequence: TGTGCCAGCAGTTCCACAGGGCAGGGGGAGCAGTACTTC.

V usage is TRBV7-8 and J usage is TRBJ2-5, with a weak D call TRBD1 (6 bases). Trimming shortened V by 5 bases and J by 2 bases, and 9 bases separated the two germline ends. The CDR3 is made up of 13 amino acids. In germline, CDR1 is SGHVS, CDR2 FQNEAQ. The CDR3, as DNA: TGTGCCAGCAGCCGCAGGGGACAAGAGACCCAGTACTTC. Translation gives CASSRRGQETQYF.

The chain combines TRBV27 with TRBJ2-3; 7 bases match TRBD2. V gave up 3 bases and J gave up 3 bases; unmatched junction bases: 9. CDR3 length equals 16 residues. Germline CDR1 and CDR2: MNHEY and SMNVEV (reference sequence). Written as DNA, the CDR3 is TGTGCCAGCAGTTTGCGGGCTAGCGGTTTTACAGATACGCAGTATTTT. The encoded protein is CASSLRASGFTDTQYF.

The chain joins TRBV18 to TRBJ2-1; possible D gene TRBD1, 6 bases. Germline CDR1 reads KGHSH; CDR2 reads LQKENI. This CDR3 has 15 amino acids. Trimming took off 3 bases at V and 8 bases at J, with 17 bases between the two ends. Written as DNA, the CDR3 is TGTGCCAGCTCACCGGGGCAGGGGTCTGGCGATGAGCAGTTCTTC. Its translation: CASSPGQGSGDEQFF.

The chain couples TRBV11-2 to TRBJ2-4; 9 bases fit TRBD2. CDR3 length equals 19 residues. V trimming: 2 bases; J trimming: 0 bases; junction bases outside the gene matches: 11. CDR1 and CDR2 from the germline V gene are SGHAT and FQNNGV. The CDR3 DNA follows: TGTGCCAGCAGCTTATGGGGCGGGAGGGACTCTTTAGCCAAAAACATTCAGTACTTC. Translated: CASSLWGGRDSLAKNIQYF.

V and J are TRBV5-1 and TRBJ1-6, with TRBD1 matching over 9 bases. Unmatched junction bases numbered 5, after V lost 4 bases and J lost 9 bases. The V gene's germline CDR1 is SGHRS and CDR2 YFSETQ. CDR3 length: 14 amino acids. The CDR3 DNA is TGCGCCAGCAGCCCCGGGACAGGGTTTTCACCCCTCCACTTT. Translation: CASSPGTGFSPLHF.

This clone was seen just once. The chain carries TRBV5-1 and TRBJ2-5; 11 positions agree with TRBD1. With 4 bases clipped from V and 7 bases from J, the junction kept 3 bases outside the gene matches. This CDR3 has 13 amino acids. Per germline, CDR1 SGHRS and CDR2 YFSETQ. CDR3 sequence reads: CASSPGTGGTQYF. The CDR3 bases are TGCGCCAGCAGCCCCGGGACAGGGGGGACCCAGTACTTC.